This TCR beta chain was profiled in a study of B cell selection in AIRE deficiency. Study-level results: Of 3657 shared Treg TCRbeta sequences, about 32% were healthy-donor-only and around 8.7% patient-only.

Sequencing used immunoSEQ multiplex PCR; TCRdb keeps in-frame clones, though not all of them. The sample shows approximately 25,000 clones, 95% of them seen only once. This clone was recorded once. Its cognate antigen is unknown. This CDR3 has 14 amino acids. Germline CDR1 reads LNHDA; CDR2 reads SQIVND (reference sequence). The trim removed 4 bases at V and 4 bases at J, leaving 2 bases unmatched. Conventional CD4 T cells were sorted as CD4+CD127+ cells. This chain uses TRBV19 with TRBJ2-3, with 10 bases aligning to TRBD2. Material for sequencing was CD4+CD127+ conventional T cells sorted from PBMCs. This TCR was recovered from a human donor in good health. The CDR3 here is CASSTSGSPDTQYF. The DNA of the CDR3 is TGTGCCAGTAGTACTAGCGGGAGCCCAGATACGCAGTATTTT.